These 26 T cell receptor beta chains were all obtained from the same sample, sequenced in a study of Epstein–Barr virus B cells in breast cancer (dated by TCRdb to the early 2020s). These receptors are not linked to any known antigen. The method behind the library was 5' RACE. The run used an Illumina MiSeq. TCR libraries were built from RNA with the SMARTer Human TCR a/b Profiling Kit, capturing full V(D)J regions of both alpha and beta chains. In TCRdb, the public reads were trimmed at Q25 with fastp and aligned with MiXCR, with productive beta chains retained. Each entry is one CDR3 protein sequence, shown with its most common DNA and genes. The sample records 2,000 or so distinct CDR3 sequences, about 15% of which are singletons. Together, the top ten hold 30% of the sample. The sample was tumor-infiltrating lymphocytes expanded in culture. These receptors all stem from a woman aged 40 to 50 with triple-negative breast cancer.

The genes are TRBV4-3 and TRBJ1-2; D remains unclear. This CDR3 comprises 15 residues. V was trimmed by 1 base and J by 6 bases, leaving 15 bases between them. Germline loops: CDR1 LGHNA, CDR2 YSLEER. The CDR3 protein is CASSQGRRDYDGYTF. CDR3 bases: TGCGCCAGCAGCCAAGGCCGGAGGGATTACGATGGCTACACCTTC.

This clonotype was counted ten times or more. The CDR3, as DNA: TGCGCCAGCAGCCCCCGGACAGGGGGCTTTGAGACCCAGTACTTC. It translates to CASSPRTGGFETQYF. The rearrangement uses TRBV4-1 and TRBJ2-5; 11 nucleotides align to TRBD1. There are 15 residues in the CDR3. V was pared by 4 bases and J by 5 bases, with 6 bases of the junction left unmatched. Germline V CDR1 and CDR2: MGHRA, YSYEKL.

This clonotype is medium-sized in the sample. CDR3 region: CAWSVRLAYGYTF. The CDR3 coding sequence is TGTGCCTGGAGTGTACGTCTGGCCTATGGCTACACCTTC. The chain carries TRBV30 and TRBJ1-2; D is unclear. V lost 0 bases and J lost 4, with 9 bases in between. Germline V lookup: CDR1 GTSNPN, CDR2 SVGIG (reference sequence). CDR3 size: 13 residues.

The chain recombines TRBV7-2 with TRBJ2-3, with TRBD2 matching 14 bases. This CDR3 comprises 18 residues. J was trimmed by 2 bases and V by 4 bases; bases with no gene match: 8. From germline, CDR1 is SGHTA and CDR2 FQGNSA. CDR3 bases: TGTGCCAGCAGCTCCAGGGGACTAGCGGGGGAGATCACAGATACGCAGTATTTT. Translation: CASSSRGLAGEITDTQYF.

Judged by abundance, this clonotype is medium-sized (0.01 to 0.1%). The chain couples TRBV11-2 to TRBJ1-6; unclear D gene. Trimming took 0 bases from V and 8 from J, leaving 8 bases between them. Germline V gives CDR1 SGHAT, CDR2 FQNNGV. The CDR3 runs to 14 residues. The CDR3 spells CASSLEVQYSPLHF. The CDR3 nucleotides are TGTGCCAGCAGCTTAGAGGTCCAATATTCACCCCTCCACTTT.

This clonotype was counted between two and nine times. This rearrangement joins TRBV5-1 to TRBJ2-3, with 12 bases identical to TRBD2. Germline V lookup: CDR1 SGHRS, CDR2 YFSETQ. The CDR3 runs 17 residues. Trimming took 0 bases from V and 0 from J; bases not matched to a gene: 2. Written as DNA, the CDR3 is TGCGCCAGCAGCTTGGGGACTAGCGGGGTTAGCACAGATACGCAGTATTTT. Amino acid sequence: CASSLGTSGVSTDTQYF.

The table lists this clonotype with many counts. The V and J genes are TRBV19 and TRBJ1-2; D gene uncertain. The CDR3 runs to 13 residues. Germline V gene sequence: CDR1 LNHDA, CDR2 SQIVND (reference sequence). With 6 bases removed from V and 8 bases from J, the gap between germline ends came to 16 bases. The CDR3 here is CASRAAKKGGYTF. CDR3 coding DNA: TGTGCCAGTAGGGCCGCGAAAAAGGGCGGCTACACCTTC.

About this clonotype itself: A read error may explain this, as a much larger clone is one base away. This rearrangement joins TRBV18 to TRBJ2-7, with D possibly TRBD1 on 6 matching bases. The CDR3 loop spans 15 amino acids. Germline V lookup: CDR1 KGHSH, CDR2 LQKENI. The CDR3 DNA sequence: TGTACCAGCTCACCACGTCAGGGGCGGATAGACGAGCAGTACTTC. Translating it yields CTSSPRQGRIDEQYF.

CDR3 in DNA: TGTGCCAGCAGTTCGGGGACAGCCCCAAAAGCTTTCTTT. This translates into CASSSGTAPKAFF. J is TRBJ1-1 and V is TRBV12-3 or TRBV12-4; TRBD1 agrees at 7 bases. CDR3 length: 13 amino acids. V shed 4 bases and J 9 bases; nucleotides not matched to a gene: 8.

This clonotype is medium-sized (0.01 to 0.1%). The chain employs TRBV27 and TRBJ2-5; D is perhaps TRBD2 (7 bases). The CDR3 contains 15 residues. In germline, CDR1 is MNHEY, CDR2 SMNVEV (reference sequence). V was clipped by 1 base and J by 5 bases, with 14 bases between them. CDR3 in amino acids: CASSLLVGGGETQYF. For the CDR3, the DNA is TGTGCCAGCAGTTTATTGGTGGGAGGGGGGGAGACCCAGTACTTC.

This clonotype was observed a handful of times. The chain links TRBV6-5 to TRBJ1-2; 12 nucleotides align to TRBD1. The trim removed 4 bases at V and 2 bases at J, leaving 8 bases unmatched. CDR3 size: 17 residues. The germline CDR1 and CDR2 sequences are MNHEY and SVGAGI. The DNA for the CDR3 is TGTGCCAGCAGTTTCGGGACAGGGGGCGAATCGAACTATGGCTACACCTTC. It is translated as CASSFGTGGESNYGYTF.

This clonotype ranks as large (0.1 to 1%). The chain is built from TRBV9 and TRBJ2-5; D is possibly TRBD2 (6 bases). Trimming took 0 bases from V and 7 from J, leaving 16 bases between them. The CDR3 contains 15 residues. The germline V gene has CDR1 SGDLS and CDR2 YYNGEE. The CDR3 coding sequence is TGTGCCAGCAGCGTAGACCCAATCTCGCGGGGGACCCAGTACTTC. It specifies CASSVDPISRGTQYF.

This clonotype ranks as medium-sized. This chain joins TRBV6-2 or TRBV6-3 and TRBJ2-7; D possibly corresponds to TRBD2 (6 bases). CDR3 length equals 15 residues. Trimming took 5 bases from V and 0 from J, leaving 14 bases between them. Germline-derived CDR1 and CDR2 are MNHEY and SVGEGT. The CDR3 sequence: CASSEPFSGSYEQYF. The CDR3 DNA is TGTGCCAGCAGTGAGCCCTTTAGCGGCTCCTACGAGCAGTACTTC.

This clonotype was counted only a few times. This CDR3 is CASSLAGLSTDTQYF. CDR3 sequence (DNA): TGTGCCAGCAGTTTGGCGGGGCTTAGCACAGATACGCAGTATTTT. The J gene is TRBJ2-3, the V gene TRBV12-3 or TRBV12-4, with D perhaps TRBD2 (6 bases). This CDR3 has 15 residues. V shed 3 bases and J shed 0 bases, with 10 bases lying between them.

This clonotype was counted many times. The gene calls are TRBV4-1 and TRBJ2-1; TRBD2 aligns across 7 bases. This CDR3 spans 16 amino acids. The J segment lost 3 bases and the V segment lost 2 bases, leaving 7 bases of the junction unmatched. Germline CDR1 and CDR2: MGHRA and YSYEKL. The CDR3 loop reads CASSQWVGGFYNEQFF. DNA for the CDR3: TGCGCCAGCAGCCAATGGGTCGGGGGGTTCTACAATGAGCAGTTCTTC.

The V call is TRBV21-1, the J call TRBJ1-3; TRBD1, the table's D call, lacks a check against the DNA. TRBV21-1 is given as a pseudogene. The CDR3 covers 16 residues. The CDR3 loop reads CASSKEFGGSGNTMYF. Written as DNA, the CDR3 is TGTGCCAGCAGCAAAGAGTTCGGGGGTTCTGGAAACACCATGTATTTT.

A word on this clonotype: Just one base apart from a much larger clone, this may be a read error. Here the CDR3 DNA reads TGTGTCAGCAGTTATCCGGGACGTAGGCGGGAGACCCAGTACTTC. This encodes CVSSYPGRRRETQYF. V gene TRBV6-2 or TRBV6-3 combines with J gene TRBJ2-5; D may correspond to TRBD1 or TRBD2 (5 bases each). Germline CDR1 reads MNHEY; CDR2 reads SVGEGT. The CDR3 loop spans 15 amino acids.

The rearrangement joins TRBV6-2 or TRBV6-3 to TRBJ1-1; tentative D call: TRBD1 (5 bases). Trimming cost V 10 bases and J 7 bases, with 13 bases left between them. CDR1 and CDR2 from the germline V gene are MNHEY and SVGEGT. This CDR3 comprises 11 residues. As DNA, the CDR3 is TGTGCCATTGCGGGGGTTGATGAAGCTTTCTTT. The encoded protein is CAIAGVDEAFF.

This clonotype was found a few times. The rearrangement joins TRBV12-3 or TRBV12-4 to TRBJ2-1; 13 nucleotides line up with TRBD2. V shed 4 bases, J shed 15 bases, and the junction held 15 bases outside the gene matches. The CDR3 length is 16 residues. The CDR3 reads CASSYLVPGLAGSVFF. As DNA, the CDR3 is TGTGCCAGCAGTTATCTCGTCCCGGGACTAGCGGGGAGCGTGTTCTTC.

This clonotype ranks as medium-sized. V and J are TRBV9 and TRBJ1-4; no reliable D call. This CDR3 is built from 16 residues. CDR1 SGDLS and CDR2 YYNGEE come from the germline V gene. V was cut by 0 bases and J by 10 bases, with 19 bases left in between. The CDR3 here is CASSVVPTERRGKLFF. CDR3 sequence (DNA): TGTGCCAGCAGCGTAGTCCCCACGGAGCGACGTGGAAAACTGTTTTTT.

Relative to its sample, this clonotype is medium-sized. This chain joins TRBV6-5 and TRBJ1-2, with D uncertain. Between the trimmed V and J ends, which lost 5 bases and 5 bases, there was a span of 15 bases. Germline V lookup: CDR1 MNHEY, CDR2 SVGAGI. The CDR3 runs 14 residues. This chain's CDR3 is CASSPGRTRYGYTF. CDR3 DNA sequence: TGTGCCAGCAGTCCCGGACGCACTCGGTATGGCTACACCTTC.

Relative to its sample, this clonotype is medium-sized. The chain links TRBV5-5 to TRBJ2-5, with 8 bases matching TRBD2. Losses at the gene ends were 0 bases for V and 4 bases for J; bases not matched to a gene: 5. Germline loops: CDR1 SGHKS, CDR2 YYEKEE (reference sequence). The CDR3 has 15 residues. The CDR3 reads CASSLGSGGGETQYF. The DNA of the CDR3 is TGTGCCAGCAGCTTGGGGAGCGGGGGAGGAGAGACCCAGTACTTC.

For this clonotype: Being one base from a much bigger clone, this may be a read error. The chain carries TRBV4-1 and TRBJ2-5, with 11 bases matching TRBD1. CDR3 size: 15 residues. V shed 8 bases and J 5 bases; nucleotides not matched to a gene: 10. The germline CDR1 and CDR2 sequences are MGHRA and YSYEKL. In nucleotides, the CDR3 is TGCGCCAGCGGCCCCCGGACAGGGGGCTTTGAGACCCAGTACTTC. It is translated as CASGPRTGGFETQYF.

For this clonotype: A single base separates this from a much larger clone, so it may be a read error. The CDR3 region is CANSLGRPEGGYTF. The CDR3 region has the DNA TGTGCCAACAGCTTAGGGCGGCCCGAAGGTGGCTACACCTTC. This chain links TRBV7-2 with TRBJ1-2; D gene ambiguous. This CDR3 has 14 amino acids. Germline V gene lookup returns CDR1 SGHTA and CDR2 FQGNSA. The variable domain in full, completed from reference TRBV7-2 and TRBJ1-2, reads GAGVSQSPSNKVTEKGKDVELRCDPISGHTALYWYRQSLGQGLEFLIYFQGNSAPDKSGLPSDRFSAERTGGSVSTLTIQRTQQEDSAVYLCANSLGRPEGGYTFGSGTRLTVV.

With respect to this clonotype: Compared with germline, one end of the junction differs, possibly owing to a read error. The chain carries TRBV18 and TRBJ2-5; perhaps D is TRBD1 or TRBD2 (5 bases each). This CDR3 has 8 residues. Per the germline V gene, CDR1 is KGHSH and CDR2 is LQKENI. The CDR3 loop reads CASSIGTF. CDR3 DNA: TGTGCCAGCTCAATCGGGACCTTC.

This clonotype ranks as medium-sized. The chain carries TRBV6-5 and TRBJ2-1; TRBD2 agrees at 11 bases. V trimming: 6 bases; J trimming: 9 bases; junction bases outside the gene matches: 13. The germline V gene has CDR1 MNHEY and CDR2 SVGAGI. There are 16 residues in the CDR3. The CDR3 here is CASREHSGGVWGEQFF. The CDR3 region has the DNA TGTGCCAGCAGAGAACATAGCGGGGGGGTGTGGGGTGAGCAGTTCTTC.